There are a few counts of the clone carrying this T cell receptor beta chain. Its antigen is unidentified. The data originate from a study of lymphopenia after photon versus proton radiotherapy. Only in-frame clones appear in the TCRdb table, and some are missing; sequencing was by immunoSEQ multiplex PCR. The sample includes 25,000 to 35,000 clones, 85% to 90% of them seen just once. The J segment lost 8 bases and the V segment lost 6 bases, leaving 7 bases of the junction unmatched. The CDR3 has 14 residues. Germline V gene data show CDR1 as LNHDA and CDR2 as SQIVND (reference sequence). Notes on the study in general: Photon-treated patients lost naive T cells and TCR diversity; proton-treated stayed stable.

The specimen comprised peripheral blood, sampled from a patient treated with proton-based radiotherapy. The sequence came from a woman in her sixties or seventies with pancreatic cancer. Some clones in this sample may be carry-over from other donors' samples. This sequence joins TRBV19 and TRBJ2-1; 10 bases map to TRBD1. In DNA, the CDR3 is TGTGCCAGTAGACCCGGGACAGGGGTCGATGAGCAGTTCTTC. This gives the protein CASRPGTGVDEQFF. Variable domain in full (rest from reference TRBV19 and TRBJ2-1): DGGITQSPKYLFRKEGQNVTLSCEQNLNHDAMYWYRQDPGQGLRLIYYSQIVNDFQKGDIAEGYSVSREKKESFPLTVTSAQKNPTAFYLCASRPGTGVDEQFFGPGTRLTVL.